These 28 T cell receptor beta chains share one sample of origin, sequenced in a study of glioma-infiltrating T cells after dendritic cell vaccination (dated by TCRdb to between 2015 and 2016). The library was built by means of the immunoSEQ multiplex PCR assay. TCRdb's version of the immuneACCESS table is confined to in-frame rearrangements and falls short of the full clone set. An unresolved V gene accounts for under half of the shortfall where checked; the remainder is of unknown origin. This sample gives about 100,000 clones in total; 79% of them show up just once. Roughly 5.7% of the sample rests with the top ten. This sample comprised blood, obtained before dendritic cell vaccination. These receptor sequences come from a human donor with glioblastoma.

The sample holds a few counts of this clone. The CDR3 DNA sequence: TGTGCCAGCAGCTTCGCGGGGAGCCAAGAGACCCAGTACTTC. It translates to CASSFAGSQETQYF. V gene TRBV11-2 combines with J gene TRBJ2-5; D may be TRBD2 (6 bases). This CDR3 has 14 amino acids. Germline V gives CDR1 SGHAT, CDR2 FQNNGV. The ends were cut back, 3 bases at V and 1 base at J, with 9 bases in the middle.

This clone appeared a few times. The CDR3 spells CARSLAPRAGGLDSYNEQFF. In DNA, the CDR3 is TGTGCCAGAAGCTTGGCCCCTCGAGCGGGGGGCCTCGACTCCTACAATGAGCAGTTCTTC. This chain connects TRBV5-3 to TRBJ2-1; 9 nucleotides line up with TRBD2. TRBV5-3 carries the ORF label, with uncertain function. The CDR3 runs to 20 residues. V lost 0 bases and J lost 0; bases outside the gene matches: 13.

This chain links TRBV2 with TRBJ2-5; TRBD2 aligns across 14 bases. Germline V gene data show CDR1 as SNHLY and CDR2 as FYNNEI. The CDR3 totals 16 residues. The ends lost 5 bases at V and 5 bases at J; junction bases unmatched: 7. CDR3 residues: CASSRTSGGLGETQYF. In nucleotides, the CDR3 is TGTGCCAGCAGTAGGACTAGCGGGGGGCTAGGGGAGACCCAGTACTTC.

CDR3 amino acids: CASSIQGGGLDNEQFF. In DNA, the CDR3 is TGCGCCAGCAGCATCCAAGGGGGGGGGCTCGACAATGAGCAGTTCTTC. J is TRBJ2-1 and V is TRBV5-1; tentative D call: TRBD2 (7 bases). Deletions cut 4 bases from V and 5 bases from J, with 19 bases between. CDR1 is SGHRS and CDR2 is YFSETQ in the germline V gene. This CDR3 region has 16 residues.

The chain carries TRBV18 and TRBJ2-7, with 7 bases identical to TRBD2. V shed 4 bases, J shed 0 bases, and the junction held 3 bases outside the gene matches. The CDR3 contains 14 residues. Germline CDR1 and CDR2: KGHSH and LQKENI. DNA for the CDR3: TGTGCCAGCTCACTCCGGGACTACTCCTACGAGCAGTACTTC. Translating gives CASSLRDYSYEQYF.

The V gene is TRBV12-5, the J gene TRBJ1-1; D might be TRBD1 (6 bases). V was pared by 6 bases and J by 1 base, with 21 bases between. Germline V lookup: CDR1 LGHNT, CDR2 FRNRAP. The CDR3 totals 17 residues. CDR3 nucleotides: TGTGCTAGTGGCCTAACCCTACAGGGCAGGTGGAACACTGAAGCTTTCTTT. Translated, it gives CASGLTLQGRWNTEAFF.

The chain combines TRBV30 with TRBJ2-3; 11 positions agree with TRBD2. Germline assignment: CDR1 GTSNPN and CDR2 SVGIG (reference sequence). The CDR3 sequence is 16 residues long. J lost 4 bases, V lost 0 bases, and 6 bases had no gene match. CDR3 residues: CAWSVGSGGAPDTQYF. In DNA, the CDR3 is TGTGCCTGGAGTGTAGGTAGCGGGGGGGCCCCAGATACGCAGTATTTT. The complete variable domain, with remaining parts taken from reference TRBV30 and TRBJ2-3, reads SQTIHQWPATLVQPVGSPLSLECTVEGTSNPNLYWYRQAAGRGLQLLFYSVGIGQISSEVPQNLSASRPQDRQFILSSKKLLLSDSGFYLCAWSVGSGGAPDTQYFGPGTRLTVL.

The V call is TRBV4-1, the J call TRBJ1-2; D is unclear. V lost 0 bases and J 1 base, leaving 12 bases between the germline ends. This CDR3 comprises 16 residues. Germline assignment: CDR1 MGHRA and CDR2 YSYEKL. The DNA of the CDR3 is TGCGCCAGCAGCCAAGATATACGGGATCTTAACTATGGCTACACCTTC. Protein product: CASSQDIRDLNYGYTF.

DNA for the CDR3: TGTGCCAGCAGTTTAACACAGGGTTCCAATCAGCCCCAGCATTTT. Translating it yields CASSLTQGSNQPQHF. The chain recombines TRBV27 with TRBJ1-5; weak D call: TRBD1 (6 bases). The CDR3 loop spans 15 amino acids. V lost 2 bases and J lost 3, with 11 bases in between. Germline V gives CDR1 MNHEY, CDR2 SMNVEV (reference sequence).

Notes on this clone: The junction shows a germline mismatch at one end, possibly a read error. The V and J genes are TRBV5-6 and TRBJ2-7; a possible D gene is TRBD1 (5 bases). The CDR3 runs 14 residues. In germline, CDR1 is SGHDT, CDR2 YYEEEE. The CDR3 DNA reads as TGTGCCAGCAGTTTGGTTACAGGCCCTAACGAGCAGTACTTC. This codes for CASSLVTGPNEQYF.

This chain links TRBV9 with TRBJ2-3; D is possibly TRBD2 (6 bases). Between the trimmed V and J ends, which lost 0 bases and 7 bases, there was a span of 18 bases. This CDR3 has 16 residues. The V gene's germline CDR1 is SGDLS and CDR2 YYNGEE. CDR3 coding DNA: TGTGCCAGCAGCGTAGAAGGTGGTGGAGGACTATATACGCAGTATTTT. Its protein is CASSVEGGGGLYTQYF.

The J gene is TRBJ1-3, the V gene TRBV4-1, with a weak D call TRBD1 (6 bases). The CDR3 contains 16 residues. V lost 2 bases and J 0 bases, leaving 11 bases between the germline ends. Germline lookup yields CDR1 MGHRA and CDR2 YSYEKL. The CDR3 here is CASSQHGQFSGNTIYF. As DNA, the CDR3 is TGCGCCAGCAGCCAACATGGACAGTTCTCTGGAAACACCATATATTTT.

The rearrangement links TRBV30 to TRBJ1-2; no clear D gene. V dropped 2 bases and J dropped 7 bases, with 14 bases sitting between them. This CDR3 has 13 residues. Germline assignment: CDR1 GTSNPN and CDR2 SVGIG (reference sequence). CDR3 sequence (DNA): TGTGCCTGGAGTCCCGCCGGGGTCTCTGGCTACACCTTC. This sequence encodes CAWSPAGVSGYTF.

The gene calls are TRBV25-1 and TRBJ2-7; the D gene is possibly TRBD2 (6 bases). This CDR3 is built from 13 residues. In germline, CDR1 is MGHDK, CDR2 SYGVNS. V shed 7 bases and J shed 5 bases, with 15 bases lying between them. CDR3 nucleotide sequence: TGTGCCAGCACCTACTCCGGGAGTAACGAGCAGTACTTC. This gives the protein CASTYSGSNEQYF.

The V and J genes are TRBV5-1 and TRBJ2-3; 9 bases match TRBD1. CDR1 SGHRS and CDR2 YFSETQ come from the germline V gene. The CDR3 extends over 16 amino acids. V was pared by 0 bases and J by 2 bases, with 4 bases of the junction left unmatched. CDR3 amino acids: CASSLGQGEATDTQYF. CDR3 DNA: TGCGCCAGCAGCTTGGGACAGGGGGAAGCCACAGATACGCAGTATTTT. Using reference TRBV5-1 and TRBJ2-3 for the parts outside the CDR3, the full variable domain is KAGVTQTPRYLIKTRGQQVTLSCSPISGHRSVSWYQQTPGQGLQFLFEYFSETQRNKGNFPGRFSGRQFSNSRSEMNVSTLELGDSALYLCASSLGQGEATDTQYFGPGTRLTVL.

The chain has TRBV5-1 and TRBJ1-2; D gene ambiguous. CDR3 length equals 12 residues. Per the germline V gene, CDR1 is SGHRS and CDR2 is YFSETQ. The V gene lost 4 bases and the J gene lost 8 bases, with 12 bases spanning the gap. The CDR3 coding sequence is TGCGCCAGCAGCCCGAGTGGGCTGGGCTACACCTTC. Translated: CASSPSGLGYTF.

The genes are TRBV2 and TRBJ2-3, with D possibly being TRBD2 (5 bases). The CDR3 has 12 amino acids. The V gene lost 7 bases and the J gene lost 9 bases, with 14 bases spanning the gap. Germline CDR1 SNHLY, CDR2 FYNNEI. The CDR3 spells CASTRLSGTQYF. In nucleotides, the CDR3 is TGTGCCAGCACTCGCCTGTCGGGGACGCAGTATTTT.

V gene TRBV6-1 combines with J gene TRBJ2-7; 7 bases match TRBD2. Germline V gives CDR1 MNHNS, CDR2 SASEGT. The CDR3 totals 14 residues. J gave up 1 base and V 7 bases, and 7 bases lay outside the gene matches. The CDR3 here is CASTALADSYEQYF. The CDR3 nucleotides are TGTGCCAGCACTGCTCTAGCGGATTCCTACGAGCAGTACTTC.

The genes are TRBV29-1 and TRBJ1-1, with TRBD1 identical over 12 bases. The CDR3 covers 15 residues. The V segment lost 1 base and the J segment 6 bases; nucleotides outside the gene matches: 6. In germline, CDR1 is SQVTM, CDR2 ANQGSEA. The CDR3 reads CSVEGPGQGASEAFF. The CDR3 nucleotides are TGCAGCGTTGAAGGGCCGGGACAGGGGGCCTCTGAAGCTTTCTTT.

V gene TRBV27 combines with J gene TRBJ1-2, with TRBD1 matching 7 bases. V shed 7 bases, J shed 3 bases, and the junction held 11 bases outside the gene matches. Germline V gives CDR1 MNHEY, CDR2 SMNVEV (reference sequence). The length of the CDR3 is 15 residues. CDR3 loop: CASTSYEGAHYGYTF. Written as DNA, the CDR3 is TGTGCCAGCACTTCATATGAGGGGGCACACTATGGCTACACCTTC.

This sequence joins TRBV5-1 and TRBJ2-1, with D perhaps TRBD2 (6 bases). The CDR3 length is 15 residues. Germline CDR1 SGHRS, CDR2 YFSETQ. V lost 0 bases and J lost 4, with 11 bases in between. The CDR3 nucleotides read TGCGCCAGCAGCTTGGTGCGTAGCGGTTACAATGAGCAGTTCTTC. It yields the protein CASSLVRSGYNEQFF.

This clone was seen more than once but under ten times. The genes are TRBV21-1 and TRBJ2-1; TRBD1 reflects the table's D call only, with no check against the DNA. TRBV21-1 counts as a pseudogene. This CDR3 is built from 15 residues. CDR3 loop: CASAKGGNPYNEQFF. In nucleotides, the CDR3 is TGTGCCAGCGCTAAAGGGGGCAATCCATACAATGAGCAGTTCTTC.

This clone has a single count. The rearrangement links TRBV29-1 to TRBJ1-5, with a weak D call TRBD1 (5 bases). V dropped 6 bases and J dropped 3 bases, with 18 bases sitting between them. The germline gives CDR1 SQVTM, CDR2 ANQGSEA. The CDR3 sequence is 15 residues long. CDR3 protein: CSVAGPDSLNQPQHF. Here the CDR3 DNA reads TGCAGCGTCGCAGGACCCGACAGTCTCAATCAGCCCCAGCATTTT.

The chain recombines TRBV10-2 with TRBJ2-2; 13 nucleotides match TRBD2. J lost 6 bases, V lost 6 bases, and 13 bases had no gene match. The CDR3 runs 18 residues. The V gene's germline CDR1 is WSHSY and CDR2 SAAADI. The CDR3 sequence is CASSLTSGRPNGPGELFF. CDR3 coding DNA: TGCGCCAGCAGCCTGACTAGCGGGAGGCCGAACGGGCCCGGGGAGCTGTTTTTT.

V gene TRBV28 combines with J gene TRBJ2-7; 10 bases fit TRBD2. The CDR3 extends over 14 amino acids. The trim removed 2 bases at V and 6 bases at J, leaving 4 bases unmatched. In germline, CDR1 is MDHEN, CDR2 SYDVKM. The CDR3 nucleotides are TGTGCCAGCAGTTTAGGGCTAGCGGGAGCCGAGCAGTACTTC. This translates into CASSLGLAGAEQYF.

V is TRBV7-9 and J is TRBJ2-3, with D possibly matching TRBD2 (5 bases). The CDR3 loop spans 17 amino acids. Germline V gives CDR1 SEHNR, CDR2 FQNEAQ (reference sequence). V shed 5 bases and J shed 2 bases, with 20 bases lying between them. The CDR3 loop reads CASSPPNPGLATDTQYF. The CDR3 DNA reads as TGTGCCAGCAGCCCACCAAACCCGGGTCTAGCCACAGATACGCAGTATTTT.

The V call is TRBV5-1, the J call TRBJ1-6; no reliable D call. The CDR3 contains 15 residues. V was cut by 0 bases and J by 10 bases, with 14 bases left in between. From germline, CDR1 is SGHRS and CDR2 YFSETQ. The CDR3 coding sequence is TGCGCCAGCAGCTTGGCAGCGCAGATTCGGTCACCCCTCCACTTT. As protein: CASSLAAQIRSPLHF. Full variable domain (missing parts from reference TRBV5-1 and TRBJ1-6): KAGVTQTPRYLIKTRGQQVTLSCSPISGHRSVSWYQQTPGQGLQFLFEYFSETQRNKGNFPGRFSGRQFSNSRSEMNVSTLELGDSALYLCASSLAAQIRSPLHFGNGTRLTVT.

The rearrangement joins TRBV29-1 to TRBJ2-5, with D tentatively TRBD2 (6 bases). The V gene lost 7 bases and the J gene lost 3 bases, with 15 bases spanning the gap. This CDR3 spans 13 amino acids. The germline V gene encodes CDR1 SQVTM and CDR2 ANQGSEA. This chain's CDR3 is CSASVGGKETQYF. Written as DNA, the CDR3 is TGCAGCGCCTCCGTGGGCGGGAAAGAGACCCAGTACTTC.